This TCR beta chain was recorded in a study of shared clonotypes between healthy human individuals. Here immunoSEQ multiplex PCR was the method, and the copy in TCRdb shows in-frame clones only, minus some. The sample records some 2,000,000 clones, roughly 96% being singletons. The germline V gene has CDR1 SGDLS and CDR2 YYNGEE. The CDR3 extends over 15 amino acids. V was clipped by 0 bases and J by 4 bases, with 14 bases between them. CD45RA+ naive and CD45RA-negative memory subsets were separated from CD4+ cells. The clonotype originates from a man aged 18-30 years in good health. The sequenced sample consisted of naive CD4+ T cells sorted from blood. Subset of the sample: CD45RA+ positively selected. This chain connects TRBV9 to TRBJ2-7; D gene uncertain. CDR3 bases: TGTGCCAGCAGCGTAGGGGTGGGAATTTCTTACGAGCAGTACTTC. This sequence encodes CASSVGVGISYEQYF.